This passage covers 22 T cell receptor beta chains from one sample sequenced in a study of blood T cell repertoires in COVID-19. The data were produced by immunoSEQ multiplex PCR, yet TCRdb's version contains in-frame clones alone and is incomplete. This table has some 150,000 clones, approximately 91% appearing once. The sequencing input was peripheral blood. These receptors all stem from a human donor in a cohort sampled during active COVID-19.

The CDR3 DNA reads TGTGCCAGCAGCTCCTCTCCTTACAATGAGCAGTTCTTC. Translation: CASSSSPYNEQFF. The genes are TRBV7-2 and TRBJ2-1; the D is unclear. Trimming cost V 4 bases and J 4 bases, with 8 bases left between them. The CDR3 is made up of 13 amino acids. CDR1 SGHTA and CDR2 FQGNSA come from the germline V gene.

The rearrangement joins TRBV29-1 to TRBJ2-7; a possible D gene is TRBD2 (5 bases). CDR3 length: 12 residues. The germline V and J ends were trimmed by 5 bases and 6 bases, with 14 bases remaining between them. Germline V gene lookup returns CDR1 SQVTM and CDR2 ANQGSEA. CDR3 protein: CSVHSAGGEQYF. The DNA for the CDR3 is TGCAGCGTTCACTCTGCGGGCGGCGAGCAGTACTTC.

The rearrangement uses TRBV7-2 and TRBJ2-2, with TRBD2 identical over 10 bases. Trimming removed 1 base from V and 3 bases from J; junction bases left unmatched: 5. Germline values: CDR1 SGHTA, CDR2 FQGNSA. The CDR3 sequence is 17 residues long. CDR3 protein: CASSLGGLATDTGELFF. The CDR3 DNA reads TGTGCCAGCAGCTTAGGGGGACTAGCGACGGACACCGGGGAGCTGTTTTTT.

CDR3 in DNA: TGTGCCAGTAGTATATCTAGCGGGGGGGCCGGTGAGCAGTTCTTC. Amino acids: CASSISSGGAGEQFF. The chain employs TRBV19 and TRBJ2-1, with 12 bases lining up with TRBD2. Germline V lookup: CDR1 LNHDA, CDR2 SQIVND (reference sequence). V gave up 2 bases and J gave up 9 bases; unmatched junction bases: 5. The CDR3 runs to 15 residues.

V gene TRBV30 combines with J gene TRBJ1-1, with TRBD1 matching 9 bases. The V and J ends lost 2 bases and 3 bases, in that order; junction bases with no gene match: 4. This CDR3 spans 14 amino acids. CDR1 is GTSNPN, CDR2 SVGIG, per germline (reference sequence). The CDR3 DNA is TGTGCCTGGAGTAGGACAGGGGTTCACACTGAAGCTTTCTTT. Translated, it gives CAWSRTGVHTEAFF.

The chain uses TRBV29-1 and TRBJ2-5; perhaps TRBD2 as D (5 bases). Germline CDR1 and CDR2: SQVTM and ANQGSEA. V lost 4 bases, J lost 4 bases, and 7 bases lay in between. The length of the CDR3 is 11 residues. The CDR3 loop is CSVGGLETQYF. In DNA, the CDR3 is TGCAGCGTTGGAGGGTTAGAGACCCAGTACTTC.

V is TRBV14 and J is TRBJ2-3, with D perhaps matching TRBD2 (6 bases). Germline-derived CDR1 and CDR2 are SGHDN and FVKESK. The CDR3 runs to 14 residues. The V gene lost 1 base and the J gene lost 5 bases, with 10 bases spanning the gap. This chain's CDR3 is CASSQAAGLDTQYF. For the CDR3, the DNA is TGTGCCAGCAGCCAAGCCGCGGGGTTAGATACGCAGTATTTT.

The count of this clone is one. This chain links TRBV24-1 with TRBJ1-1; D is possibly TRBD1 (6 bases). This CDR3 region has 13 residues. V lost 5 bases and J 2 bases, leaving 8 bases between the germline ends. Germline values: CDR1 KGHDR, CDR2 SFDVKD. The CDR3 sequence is CATSVQGNTEAFF. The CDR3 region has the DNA TGTGCCACCAGTGTACAGGGAAACACTGAAGCTTTCTTT.

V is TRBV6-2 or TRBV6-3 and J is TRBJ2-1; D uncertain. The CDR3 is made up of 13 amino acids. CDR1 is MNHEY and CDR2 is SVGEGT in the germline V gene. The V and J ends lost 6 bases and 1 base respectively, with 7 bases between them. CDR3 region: CASSRESYNEQFF. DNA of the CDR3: TGTGCCAGCAGCCGTGAGTCCTACAATGAGCAGTTCTTC.

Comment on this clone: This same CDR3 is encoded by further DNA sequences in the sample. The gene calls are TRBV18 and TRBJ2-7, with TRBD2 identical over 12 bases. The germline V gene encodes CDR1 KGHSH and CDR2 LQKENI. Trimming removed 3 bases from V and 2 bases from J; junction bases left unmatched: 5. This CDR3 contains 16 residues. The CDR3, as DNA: TGTGCCAGCTCACCGCCGCTAGCGGGGGGGACCTACGAGCAGTACTTC. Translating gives CASSPPLAGGTYEQYF.

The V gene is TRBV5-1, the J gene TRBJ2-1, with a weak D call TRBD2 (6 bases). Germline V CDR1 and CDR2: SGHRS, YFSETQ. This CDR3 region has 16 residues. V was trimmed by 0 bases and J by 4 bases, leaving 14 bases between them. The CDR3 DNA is TGCGCCAGCAGCTTGGAGGTGGGGGGTAGGTACAATGAGCAGTTCTTC. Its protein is CASSLEVGGRYNEQFF.

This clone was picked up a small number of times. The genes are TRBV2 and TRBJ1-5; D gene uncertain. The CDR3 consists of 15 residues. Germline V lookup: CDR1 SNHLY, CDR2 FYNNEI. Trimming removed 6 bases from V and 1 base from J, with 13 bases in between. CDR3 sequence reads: CASRRTGISNQPQHF. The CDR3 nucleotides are TGTGCCAGCAGAAGGACGGGGATAAGCAATCAGCCCCAGCATTTT.

Here the CDR3 reads CASSPLGLQDEQFF. In DNA, the CDR3 is TGTGCCAGCTCACCACTTGGTTTACAAGATGAGCAGTTCTTC. V gene TRBV18 combines with J gene TRBJ2-1, with D hard to call. The ends were cut back, 1 base at V and 8 bases at J, with 12 bases in the middle. Germline V gene sequence: CDR1 KGHSH, CDR2 LQKENI. The CDR3 has 14 residues.

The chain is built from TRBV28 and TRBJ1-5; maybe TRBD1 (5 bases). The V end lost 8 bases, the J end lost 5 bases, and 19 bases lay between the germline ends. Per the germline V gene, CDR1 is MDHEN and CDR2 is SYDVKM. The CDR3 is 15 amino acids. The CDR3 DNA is TGTGCCAGCCGAAAACAACGGCAGGGTTATCAGCCCCAGCATTTT. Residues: CASRKQRQGYQPQHF.

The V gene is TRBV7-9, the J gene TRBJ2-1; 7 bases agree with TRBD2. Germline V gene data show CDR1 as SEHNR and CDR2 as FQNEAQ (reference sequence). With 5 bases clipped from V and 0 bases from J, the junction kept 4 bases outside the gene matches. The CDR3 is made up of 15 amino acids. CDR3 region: CASSGGGSSYNEQFF. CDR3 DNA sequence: TGTGCCAGCAGCGGTGGCGGGAGCTCCTACAATGAGCAGTTCTTC.

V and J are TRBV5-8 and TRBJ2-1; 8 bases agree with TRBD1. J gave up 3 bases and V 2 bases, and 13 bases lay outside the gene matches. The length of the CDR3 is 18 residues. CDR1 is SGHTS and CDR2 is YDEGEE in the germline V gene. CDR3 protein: CASSLHRGDLINYNEQFF. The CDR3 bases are TGTGCCAGCAGCTTACACAGGGGGGATTTGATTAACTACAATGAGCAGTTCTTC.

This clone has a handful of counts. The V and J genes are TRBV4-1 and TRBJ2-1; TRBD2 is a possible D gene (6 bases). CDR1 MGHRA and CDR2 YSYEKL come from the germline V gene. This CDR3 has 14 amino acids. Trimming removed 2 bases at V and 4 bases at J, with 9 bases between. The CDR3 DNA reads TGCGCCAGCAGCCAAACGGGAGTTTACAATGAGCAGTTCTTC. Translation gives CASSQTGVYNEQFF.

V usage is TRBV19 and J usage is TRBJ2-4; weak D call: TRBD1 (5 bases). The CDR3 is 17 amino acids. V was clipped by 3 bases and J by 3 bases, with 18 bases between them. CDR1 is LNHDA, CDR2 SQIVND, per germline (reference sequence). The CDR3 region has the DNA TGTGCCAGTAGTATGGGGCGACCTACATATGGCAAAAACATTCAGTACTTC. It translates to CASSMGRPTYGKNIQYF.

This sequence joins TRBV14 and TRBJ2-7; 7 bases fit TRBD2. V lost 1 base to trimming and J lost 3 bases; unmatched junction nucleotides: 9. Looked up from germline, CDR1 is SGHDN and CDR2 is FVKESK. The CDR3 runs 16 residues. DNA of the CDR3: TGTGCCAGCAGCCAAGTTCCAGCGGGAAGCGACTACGAGCAGTACTTC. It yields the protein CASSQVPAGSDYEQYF.

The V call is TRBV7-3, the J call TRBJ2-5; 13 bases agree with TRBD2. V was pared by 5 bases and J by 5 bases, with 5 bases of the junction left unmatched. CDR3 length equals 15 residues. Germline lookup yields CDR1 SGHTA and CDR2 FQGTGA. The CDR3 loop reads CASSRTSGGGETQYF. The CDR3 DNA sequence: TGTGCCAGCAGCCGGACTAGCGGGGGAGGCGAGACCCAGTACTTC.

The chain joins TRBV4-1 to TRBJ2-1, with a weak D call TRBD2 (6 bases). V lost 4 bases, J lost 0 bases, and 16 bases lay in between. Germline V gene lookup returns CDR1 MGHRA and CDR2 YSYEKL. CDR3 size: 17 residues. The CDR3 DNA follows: TGCGCCAGCAGCCCCAGAGGAGGCGGGGACTCCTACAATGAGCAGTTCTTC. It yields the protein CASSPRGGGDSYNEQFF.

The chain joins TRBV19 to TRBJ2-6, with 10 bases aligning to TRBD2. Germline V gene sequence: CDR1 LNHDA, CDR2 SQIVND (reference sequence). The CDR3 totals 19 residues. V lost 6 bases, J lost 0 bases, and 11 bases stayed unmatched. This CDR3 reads CASRMALGLADSGANVLTF. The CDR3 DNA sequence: TGTGCCAGTAGGATGGCCCTAGGACTAGCGGACTCTGGGGCCAACGTCCTGACTTTC.